This T cell receptor beta chain came from a study of identifying expanded T cells in peripheral blood. General study findings and limits: Variance in clone template counts between roughly 2-week samples significantly increased with total template count across all healthy donors. About 1.2 clones differed between technical replicates, versus approximately 17 and 20 over time.

V lost 3 bases and J 2 bases, leaving 8 bases between the germline ends. Germline V lookup: CDR1 SGHVS, CDR2 FQNEAQ. The CDR3 sequence is 15 residues long. The data were produced by immunoSEQ multiplex PCR, yet TCRdb's version contains in-frame clones alone and is incomplete. The data contain around 100,000 clones, roughly 89% of them seen just once; the ten biggest clones take up 16%. A remark on this clone: Its antigen is not known.

The sample taken for sequencing was blood. The source of this sequence is a person aged 18 to 70 in good health. The chain joins TRBV7-8 to TRBJ1-6; D perhaps matches TRBD1 (5 bases). In nucleotides, the CDR3 is TGTGCCAGCAGCTTGAAGGGGACCTATAATTCACCCCTCCACTTT. Its translation is CASSLKGTYNSPLHF.